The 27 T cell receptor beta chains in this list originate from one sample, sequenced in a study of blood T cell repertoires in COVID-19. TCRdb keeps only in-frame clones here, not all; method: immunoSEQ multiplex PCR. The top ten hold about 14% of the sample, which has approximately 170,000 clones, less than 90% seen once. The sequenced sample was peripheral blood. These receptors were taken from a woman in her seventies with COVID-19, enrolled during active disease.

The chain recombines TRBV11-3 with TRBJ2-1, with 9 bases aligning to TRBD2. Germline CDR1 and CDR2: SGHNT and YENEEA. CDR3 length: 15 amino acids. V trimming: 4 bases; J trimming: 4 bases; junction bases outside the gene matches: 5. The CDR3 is CASSWGLAAYNEQFF. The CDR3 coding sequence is TGTGCCAGCAGCTGGGGACTAGCAGCTTACAATGAGCAGTTCTTC.

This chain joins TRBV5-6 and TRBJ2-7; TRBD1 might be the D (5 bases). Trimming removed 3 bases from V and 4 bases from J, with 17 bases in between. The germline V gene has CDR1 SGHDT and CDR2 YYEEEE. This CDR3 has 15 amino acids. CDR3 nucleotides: TGTGCCAGCAGCTCAGGACAAGGGTACCTGTACGAGCAGTACGTC. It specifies CASSSGQGYLYEQYV.

The DNA for the CDR3 is TGTGCCAGCAGCTCACCCCGGGACATCCAAGAGACCCAGTACTTC. It yields the protein CASSSPRDIQETQYF. The chain is built from TRBV7-8 and TRBJ2-5; possibly TRBD1 for D (6 bases). CDR1 SGHVS and CDR2 FQNEAQ come from the germline V gene. CDR3 length: 15 residues. The ends were cut back, 4 bases at V and 1 base at J, with 13 bases in the middle.

The DNA of the CDR3 is TGTGCCTGGAGTGTACTTTTCACTGAAGCTTTCTTT. Translation: CAWSVLFTEAFF. The rearrangement joins TRBV30 to TRBJ1-1; no firm D call. The germline V gene has CDR1 GTSNPN and CDR2 SVGIG (reference sequence). V was clipped by 0 bases and J by 4 bases, with 6 bases between them. This CDR3 spans 12 amino acids.

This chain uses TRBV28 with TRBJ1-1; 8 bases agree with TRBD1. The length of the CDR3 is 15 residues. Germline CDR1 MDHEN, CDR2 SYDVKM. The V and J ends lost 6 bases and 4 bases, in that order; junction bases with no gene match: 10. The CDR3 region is CASSQRTGLSTEAFF. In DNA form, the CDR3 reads TGTGCCAGCAGCCAAAGGACAGGGTTGAGCACTGAAGCTTTCTTT.

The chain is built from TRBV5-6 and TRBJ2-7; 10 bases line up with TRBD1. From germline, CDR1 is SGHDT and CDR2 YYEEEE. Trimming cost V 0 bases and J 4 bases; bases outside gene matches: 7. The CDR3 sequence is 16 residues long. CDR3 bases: TGTGCCAGCAGCTTGGAGGGACAGGGGAGGTGGTACGAGCAGTACGTC. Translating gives CASSLEGQGRWYEQYV.

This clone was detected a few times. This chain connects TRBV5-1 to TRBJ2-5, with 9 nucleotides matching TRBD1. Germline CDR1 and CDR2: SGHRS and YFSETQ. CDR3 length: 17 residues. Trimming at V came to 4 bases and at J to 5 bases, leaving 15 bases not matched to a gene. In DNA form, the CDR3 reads TGCGCCAGCAGCGGGAGGATGGGACAGGGTCGACTGGAGACCCAGTACTTC. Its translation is CASSGRMGQGRLETQYF.

The CDR3 protein is CATSIGVGAMNTEAFF. CDR3 DNA: TGTGCCACCAGCATTGGGGTAGGGGCCATGAACACTGAAGCTTTCTTT. V gene TRBV19 combines with J gene TRBJ1-1; tentative D call: TRBD1 (5 bases). The V and J ends lost 10 bases and 0 bases respectively, with 21 bases between them. CDR1 and CDR2 (germline): LNHDA, SQIVND (reference sequence). The CDR3 spans 16 residues.

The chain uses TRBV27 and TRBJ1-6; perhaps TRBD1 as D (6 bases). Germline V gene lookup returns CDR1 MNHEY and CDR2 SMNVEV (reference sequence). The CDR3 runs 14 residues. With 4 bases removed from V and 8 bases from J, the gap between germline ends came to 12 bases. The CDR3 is CASSWTEEDSPLHF. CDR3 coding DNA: TGTGCCAGCAGTTGGACAGAAGAGGATTCACCCCTCCACTTT.

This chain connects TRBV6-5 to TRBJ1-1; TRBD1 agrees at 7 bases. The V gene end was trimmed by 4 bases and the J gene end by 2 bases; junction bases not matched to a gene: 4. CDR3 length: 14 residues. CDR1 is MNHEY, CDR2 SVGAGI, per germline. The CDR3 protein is CASSLRGHNTEAFF. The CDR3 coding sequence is TGTGCCAGCAGTTTAAGGGGGCACAACACTGAAGCTTTCTTT.

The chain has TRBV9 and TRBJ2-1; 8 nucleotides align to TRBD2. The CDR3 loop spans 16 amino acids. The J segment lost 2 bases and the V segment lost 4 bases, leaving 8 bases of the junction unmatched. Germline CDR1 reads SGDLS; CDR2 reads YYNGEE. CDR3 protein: CASSHPGTSAYNEQFF. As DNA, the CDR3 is TGTGCCAGCAGCCACCCGGGGACTAGTGCCTACAATGAGCAGTTCTTC.

The CDR3 sequence is CAIKRTAGTGELFF. The CDR3 region has the DNA TGTGCCATCAAGAGGACAGCTGGCACCGGGGAGCTGTTTTTT. The chain combines TRBV6-5 with TRBJ2-2, with TRBD1 as a possible D gene (6 bases). Germline-derived CDR1 and CDR2 are MNHEY and SVGAGI. This CDR3 spans 14 amino acids. V shed 10 bases and J shed 4 bases, with 16 bases lying between them.

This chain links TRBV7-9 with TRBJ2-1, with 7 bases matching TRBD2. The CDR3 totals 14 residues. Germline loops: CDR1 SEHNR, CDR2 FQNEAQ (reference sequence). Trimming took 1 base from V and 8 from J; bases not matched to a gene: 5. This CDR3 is CASSLDTGGDEQFF. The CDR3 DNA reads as TGTGCCAGCAGCTTAGATACGGGAGGAGATGAGCAGTTCTTC.

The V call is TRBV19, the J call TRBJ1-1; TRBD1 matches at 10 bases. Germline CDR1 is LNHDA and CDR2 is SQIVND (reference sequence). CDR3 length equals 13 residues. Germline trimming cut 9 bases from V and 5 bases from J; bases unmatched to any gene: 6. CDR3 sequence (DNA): TGTGCCAGCCGTGACAGGGGGCGAACTGAAGCTTTCTTT. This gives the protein CASRDRGRTEAFF.

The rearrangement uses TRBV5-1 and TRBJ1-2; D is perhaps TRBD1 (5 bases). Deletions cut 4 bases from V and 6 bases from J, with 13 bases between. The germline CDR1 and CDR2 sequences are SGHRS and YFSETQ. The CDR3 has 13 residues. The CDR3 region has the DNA TGCGCCAGCAGCGGGGACCGGGGGAATGGCTACACCTTC. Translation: CASSGDRGNGYTF.

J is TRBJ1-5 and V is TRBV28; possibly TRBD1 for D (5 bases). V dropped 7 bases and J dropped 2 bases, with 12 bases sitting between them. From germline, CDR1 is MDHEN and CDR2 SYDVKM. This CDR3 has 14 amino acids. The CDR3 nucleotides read TGTGCCAGCACCCCCGGAGGGGGCAATCAGCCCCAGCATTTT. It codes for CASTPGGGNQPQHF.

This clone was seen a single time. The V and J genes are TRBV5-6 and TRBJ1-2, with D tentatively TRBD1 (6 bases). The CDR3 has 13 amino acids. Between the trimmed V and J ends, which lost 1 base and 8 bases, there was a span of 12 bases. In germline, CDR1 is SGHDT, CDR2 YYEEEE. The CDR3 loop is CASSLNTGRGYTF. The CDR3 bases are TGTGCCAGCAGCTTGAATACAGGGCGCGGCTACACCTTC.

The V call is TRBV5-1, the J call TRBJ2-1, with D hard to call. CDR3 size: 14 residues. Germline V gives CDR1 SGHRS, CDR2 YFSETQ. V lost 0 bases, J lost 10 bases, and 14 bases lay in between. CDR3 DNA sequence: TGCGCCAGCAGCTTGGAGAGGCTAGTGAACGAGCAGTTCTTC. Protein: CASSLERLVNEQFF.

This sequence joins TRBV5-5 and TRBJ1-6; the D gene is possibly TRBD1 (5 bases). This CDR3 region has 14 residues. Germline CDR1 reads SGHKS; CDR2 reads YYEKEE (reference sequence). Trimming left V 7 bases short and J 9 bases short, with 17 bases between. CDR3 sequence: CASGTPGDVSPLHF. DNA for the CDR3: TGTGCCAGCGGGACTCCGGGGGACGTTTCACCCCTCCACTTT.

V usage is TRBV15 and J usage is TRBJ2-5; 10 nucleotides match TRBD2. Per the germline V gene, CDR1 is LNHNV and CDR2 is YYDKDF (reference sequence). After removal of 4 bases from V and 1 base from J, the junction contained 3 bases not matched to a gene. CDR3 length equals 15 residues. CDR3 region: CATSTRTSGQETQYF. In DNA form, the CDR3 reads TGTGCCACCAGCACGAGGACTAGCGGCCAAGAGACCCAGTACTTC.

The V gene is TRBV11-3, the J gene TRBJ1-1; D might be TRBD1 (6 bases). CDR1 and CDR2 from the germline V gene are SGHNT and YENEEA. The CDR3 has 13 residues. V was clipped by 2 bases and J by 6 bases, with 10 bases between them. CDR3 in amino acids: CASSLQGSAEAFF. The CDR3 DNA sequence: TGTGCCAGCAGCTTACAGGGGTCGGCTGAAGCTTTCTTT. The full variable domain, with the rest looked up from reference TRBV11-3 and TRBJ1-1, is EAGVVQSPRYKIIEKKQPVAFWCNPISGHNTLYWYLQNLGQGPELLIRYENEEAVDDSQLPKDRFSAERLKGVDSTLKIQPAELGDSAVYLCASSLQGSAEAFFGQGTRLTVV.

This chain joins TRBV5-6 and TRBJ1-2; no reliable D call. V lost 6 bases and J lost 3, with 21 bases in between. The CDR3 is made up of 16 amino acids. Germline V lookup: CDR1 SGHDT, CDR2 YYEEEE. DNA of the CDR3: TGTGCCAGCATCCGTAGTAAATTGAGCATAGACTATGGCTACACCTTC. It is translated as CASIRSKLSIDYGYTF.

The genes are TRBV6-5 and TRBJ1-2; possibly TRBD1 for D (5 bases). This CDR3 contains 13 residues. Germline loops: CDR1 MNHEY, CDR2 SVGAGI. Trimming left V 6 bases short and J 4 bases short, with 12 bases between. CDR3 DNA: TGTGCCAGCAGGAATGGACAATTCTATGGCTACACCTTC. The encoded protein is CASRNGQFYGYTF.

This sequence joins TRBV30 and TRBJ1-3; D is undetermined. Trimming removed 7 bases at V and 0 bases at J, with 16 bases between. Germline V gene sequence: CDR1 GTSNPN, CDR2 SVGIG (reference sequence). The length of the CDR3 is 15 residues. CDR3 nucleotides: TGTGCCTCTCGGGAGGTGGGAACCTCTGGAAACACCATATATTTT. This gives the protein CASREVGTSGNTIYF.

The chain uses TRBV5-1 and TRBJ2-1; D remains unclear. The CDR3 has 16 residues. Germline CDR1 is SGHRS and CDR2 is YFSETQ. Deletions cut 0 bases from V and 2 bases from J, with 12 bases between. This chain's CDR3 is CASSLAGDITYNEQFF. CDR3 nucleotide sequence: TGCGCCAGCAGCTTGGCTGGTGACATCACCTACAATGAGCAGTTCTTC. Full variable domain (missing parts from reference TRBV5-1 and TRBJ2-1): KAGVTQTPRYLIKTRGQQVTLSCSPISGHRSVSWYQQTPGQGLQFLFEYFSETQRNKGNFPGRFSGRQFSNSRSEMNVSTLELGDSALYLCASSLAGDITYNEQFFGPGTRLTVL.

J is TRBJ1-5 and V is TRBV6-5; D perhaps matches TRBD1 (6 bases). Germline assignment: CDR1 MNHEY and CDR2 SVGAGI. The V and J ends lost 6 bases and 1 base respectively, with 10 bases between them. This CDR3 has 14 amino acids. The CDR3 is CASRTGMSNQPQHF. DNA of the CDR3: TGTGCCAGCAGAACAGGGATGAGCAATCAGCCCCAGCATTTT.

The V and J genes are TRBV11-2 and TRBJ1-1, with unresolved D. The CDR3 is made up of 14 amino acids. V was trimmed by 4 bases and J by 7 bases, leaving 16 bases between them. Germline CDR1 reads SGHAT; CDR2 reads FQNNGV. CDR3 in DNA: TGTGCCAGCAGCTCACCAGCAGTGGGCAATGAAGCTTTCTTT. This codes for CASSSPAVGNEAFF.